The clone carrying this T cell receptor beta chain was seen at least ten times. Its antigen is undetermined. The CDR3 regions of TCR beta were amplified from RNA transcripts. First-round RT-PCR targeting the TCR CDR3 was performed with the HTBI primer set. One entry per CDR3 protein results from TCRdb running MiXCR on the multiplex PCR reads. The data contain 600,000 to 900,000 distinct CDR3 sequences, about a sixth of them singletons. Patients were aged 18 to 65, had disease duration under 2 months, and had newly diagnosed hyperthyroidism. PBMCs came from around 10 ml fresh peripheral blood. This entry comes from a study of T cells in Graves' hyperthyroidism and ophthalmopathy. Whole-study results and caveats: Most thyroid clonotypes expanded above 0.001 appeared in blood too. A 13 V-J signature model discriminated ophthalmopathy versus stable hyperthyroidism.

The sequenced sample consisted of blood. The source is a man younger than 35 with Graves' hyperthyroidism.

In nucleotides, the CDR3 is TGTGCCAGCAGTATCTTAGCGGGAGGGCGGGGAGATACGCAGTATTTT. Encoded protein: CASSILAGGRGDTQYF. V gene TRBV27 combines with J gene TRBJ2-3; 11 nucleotides agree with TRBD2. CDR3 length: 16 amino acids. V shed 5 bases, J shed 5 bases, and the junction held 9 bases outside the gene matches. Germline CDR1 is MNHEY and CDR2 is SMNVEV (reference sequence).